The rows below give T cell receptor beta chains drawn from one sample of a study of control samples from healthy donors and cancer patients. This table comes from immunoSEQ multiplex PCR, and its TCRdb copy is limited to in-frame clones, with some not included. The sample records approximately 50,000 clones, about 87% being singletons. The sequencing sample was made of PBMCs. The receptor set was obtained from a woman in her sixties or seventies with lung cancer. Both conserved end residues are part of each CDR3. The D gene is left open where the match is weak. The size entry is marked missing in some rows and otherwise reads once, few, many or a size class.

>-|TRBJ1-1|TRBV7-9|TRBD1
CASSPIRQGGEAFF
TGTGCCAGCAGCCCGATCCGACAGGGAGGTGAAGCTTTCTTT
>-|TRBJ2-3|TRBV6-5|-
CASRGWGSDTQYF
TGTGCCAGCAGGGGGTGGGGATCAGATACGCAGTATTTT
>-|TRBJ1-2|TRBV30|-
CAWSSRWGQGGYTF
TGTGCCTGGAGTTCCCGCTGGGGGCAGGGCGGCTACACCTTC
>once|TRBJ2-1|TRBV6-4|TRBD1
CASSTRTGGYEQFF
TGTGCCAGCAGCACCCGGACAGGGGGGTATGAGCAGTTCTTC
>-|TRBJ2-3|TRBV28|TRBD2
CASSLPGLAGVADTQYF
TGTGCCAGCAGTTTACCTGGACTAGCGGGAGTAGCAGATACGCAGTATTTT
>once|TRBJ2-7|TRBV28|TRBD2
CASSWTSGPYEQYF
TGTGCCAGCAGTTGGACTAGCGGTCCCTACGAGCAGTACTTC
>-|TRBJ2-5|TRBV5-1|-
CASSFWRGQETQYF
TGCGCCAGCAGCTTTTGGCGGGGCCAAGAGACCCAGTACTTC
>-|TRBJ1-3|TRBV7-8|-
CASSPRLGNTIYF
TGTGCCAGCAGCCCGCGGCTCGGGAACACCATATATTTT
>-|TRBJ2-2|TRBV19|-
CASSPLPRGAGELFF
TGTGCCAGTAGCCCCCTACCGAGGGGCGCCGGGGAGCTGTTTTTT
>-|TRBJ1-4|TRBV4-2|-
CASSLGPRKGEEKLFF
TGTGCCAGCAGCCTTGGTCCCAGGAAAGGCGAAGAAAAACTGTTTTTT
>once|TRBJ2-1|TRBV20-1|-
CSASGGLAIEQFF
TGCAGTGCTAGTGGGGGCCTGGCCATTGAGCAGTTCTTC
>-|TRBJ2-1|TRBV19|TRBD2
CASSTPLRGVVLNEQFF
TGTGCCAGTAGTACCCCCTTACGGGGGGTCGTCCTTAATGAGCAGTTCTTC
>-|TRBJ1-5|TRBV6-5|TRBD1
CASSYTTGGNQPQHF
TGTGCCAGCAGTTACACCACAGGGGGCAATCAGCCCCAGCATTTT
>-|TRBJ1-2|TRBV19|-
CASSIVRVNYGYTF
TGTGCCAGTAGTATCGTCAGGGTCAACTATGGCTACACCTTC
>-|TRBJ1-2|TRBV6-5|-
CASSYKGNYGYTF
TGTGCCAGCAGTTACAAGGGGAACTATGGCTACACCTTC
>-|TRBJ1-2|TRBV29-1|TRBD1
CSVEWAGGNGYTF
TGCAGCGTTGAATGGGCAGGGGGCAACGGCTACACCTTC
>-|TRBJ1-1|TRBV29-1|TRBD1
CSVPRDRVSRASNTEAFF
TGCAGCGTGCCTCGGGACAGGGTGTCGCGGGCTTCGAACACTGAAGCTTTCTTT
>-|TRBJ2-1|TRBV7-3|TRBD2
CASSGGRNEQFF
TGTGCCAGTAGCGGGGGCCGCAATGAGCAGTTCTTC
>-|TRBJ2-1|TRBV9|-
CASSVGGETYNEQFF
TGTGCCAGCAGCGTAGGGGGCGAGACCTACAATGAGCAGTTCTTC
>-|TRBJ1-6|TRBV11-2|TRBD1
CASSSWTGNSPLHF
TGTGCCAGCAGCTCGTGGACAGGGAATTCACCCCTCCACTTT
>-|TRBJ1-5|TRBV24-1|TRBD1
CATSDDRGNSNQPQHF
TGTGCCACCAGTGATGACAGGGGGAATAGCAATCAGCCCCAGCATTTT
>-|TRBJ2-7|TRBV5-4|-
CASSSEGFSSYEQYF
TGTGCCAGCAGCTCGGAAGGGTTTAGCTCCTACGAGCAGTACTTC
>-|TRBJ1-4|TRBV4-2|-
CASSLPVASGNEKLFF
TGTGCCAGCAGCCTTCCAGTGGCTTCTGGTAATGAAAAACTGTTTTTT
>-|TRBJ2-1|TRBV6-1|-
CASSELGRPGNEQFF
TGTGCCAGCAGTGAATTAGGGAGACCGGGCAATGAGCAGTTCTTC
>-|TRBJ2-5|TRBV4-2|-
CASSQEQELQETQYF
TGTGCCAGCAGCCAAGAACAGGAGCTCCAAGAGACCCAGTACTTC
>-|TRBJ1-1|TRBV12-3/TRBV12-4|-
CASSFSPGTEAFF
TGTGCCAGCAGTTTTAGTCCGGGGACTGAAGCTTTCTTT
>-|TRBJ1-1|TRBV6-5|-
CASTFRGVGTEAFF
TGTGCCAGCACCTTCAGGGGAGTAGGAACTGAAGCTTTCTTT
>-|TRBJ1-1|TRBV5-4|-
CASSQDGNTEAFF
TGTGCCAGCAGCCAGGACGGGAACACTGAAGCTTTCTTT
>-|TRBJ1-2|TRBV10-2|-
CASSELRASYGYTF
TGCGCCAGCAGTGAACTCAGGGCCAGCTATGGCTACACCTTC
>-|TRBJ1-1|TRBV28|-
CASRPLTGPTTEAFF
TGTGCCAGCAGACCCCTGACAGGACCAACCACTGAAGCTTTCTTT
>-|TRBJ2-7|TRBV2|-
CASGGTFTYEQYF
TGTGCCAGCGGAGGGACTTTTACCTACGAGCAGTACTTC